This T cell receptor beta chain was recorded in a study of T cell responses to AZD1222 COVID-19 vaccine. Here immunoSEQ multiplex PCR was the method, and the copy in TCRdb shows in-frame clones only, minus some. The sample includes 150,000 to 200,000 clones, roughly 94% of them seen just once. Looked up from germline, CDR1 is MNHEY and CDR2 is SVGAGI. V was clipped by 10 bases and J by 2 bases, with 18 bases between them. The CDR3 is 15 amino acids. This TCR was sampled from an adult who received the AZD1222 COVID-19 vaccine. The specimen comprised peripheral blood, sampled 28 days after the second AZD1222 dose. The chain joins TRBV6-5 to TRBJ1-3, with D tentatively TRBD1 (6 bases). The CDR3 DNA reads as TGTGCCACCCCCAGGGGCGGTCTCCCTGGAAACACCATATATTTT. This sequence encodes CATPRGGLPGNTIYF.